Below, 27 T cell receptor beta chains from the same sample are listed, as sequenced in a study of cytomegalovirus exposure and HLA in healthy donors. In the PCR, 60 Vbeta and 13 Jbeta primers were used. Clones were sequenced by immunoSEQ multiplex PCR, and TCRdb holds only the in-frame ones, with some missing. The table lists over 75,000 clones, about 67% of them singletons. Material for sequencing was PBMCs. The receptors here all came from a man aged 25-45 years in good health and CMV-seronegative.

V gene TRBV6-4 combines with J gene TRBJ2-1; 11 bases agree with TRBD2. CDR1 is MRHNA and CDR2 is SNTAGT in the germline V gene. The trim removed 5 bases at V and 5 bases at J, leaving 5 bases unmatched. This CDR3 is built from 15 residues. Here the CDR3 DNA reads TGTGCCAGCAGTCCCGGGACTAGCGGCGACAATGAGCAGTTCTTC. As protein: CASSPGTSGDNEQFF.

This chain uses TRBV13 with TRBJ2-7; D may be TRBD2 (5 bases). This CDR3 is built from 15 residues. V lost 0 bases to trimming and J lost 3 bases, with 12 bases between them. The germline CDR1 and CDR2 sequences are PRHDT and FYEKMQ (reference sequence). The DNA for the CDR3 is TGTGCCAGCAGCTTAGGCGTCAAGGCGGGCTACGAGCAGTACTTC. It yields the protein CASSLGVKAGYEQYF.

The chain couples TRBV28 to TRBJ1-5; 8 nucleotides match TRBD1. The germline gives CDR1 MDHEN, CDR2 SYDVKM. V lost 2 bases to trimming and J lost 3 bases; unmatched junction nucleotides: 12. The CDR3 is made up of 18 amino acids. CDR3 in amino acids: CASSLEQYRGIINQPQHF. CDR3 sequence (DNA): TGTGCCAGCAGTTTAGAGCAGTACAGGGGGATTATCAATCAGCCCCAGCATTTT.

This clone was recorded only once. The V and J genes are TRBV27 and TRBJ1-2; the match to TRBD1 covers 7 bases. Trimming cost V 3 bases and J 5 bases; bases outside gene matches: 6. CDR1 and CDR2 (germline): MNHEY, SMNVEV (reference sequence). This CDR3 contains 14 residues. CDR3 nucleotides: TGTGCCAGCAGTTTGGACAGGCGGCTATATGGCTACACCTTC. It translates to CASSLDRRLYGYTF.

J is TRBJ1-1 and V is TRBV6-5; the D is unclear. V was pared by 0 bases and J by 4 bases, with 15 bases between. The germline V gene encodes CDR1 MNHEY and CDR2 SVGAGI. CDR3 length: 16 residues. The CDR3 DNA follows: TGTGCCAGCAGTTACTCGGTTCGAGGTTCGGGCACTGAAGCTTTCTTT. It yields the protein CASSYSVRGSGTEAFF.

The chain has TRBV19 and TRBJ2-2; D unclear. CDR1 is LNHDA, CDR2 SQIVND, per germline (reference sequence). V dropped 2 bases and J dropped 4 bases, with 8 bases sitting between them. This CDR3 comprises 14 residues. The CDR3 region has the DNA TGTGCCAGTAGTATAAATATCGGCACCGGGGAGCTGTTTTTT. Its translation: CASSINIGTGELFF.

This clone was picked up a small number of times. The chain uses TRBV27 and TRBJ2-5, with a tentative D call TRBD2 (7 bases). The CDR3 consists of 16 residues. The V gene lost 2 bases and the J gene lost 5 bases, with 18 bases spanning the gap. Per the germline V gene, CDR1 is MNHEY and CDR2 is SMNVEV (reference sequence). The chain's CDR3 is CASSLGAGRGRETQYF. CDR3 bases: TGTGCCAGCAGTTTAGGGGCAGGGCGGGGGCGGGAGACCCAGTACTTC.

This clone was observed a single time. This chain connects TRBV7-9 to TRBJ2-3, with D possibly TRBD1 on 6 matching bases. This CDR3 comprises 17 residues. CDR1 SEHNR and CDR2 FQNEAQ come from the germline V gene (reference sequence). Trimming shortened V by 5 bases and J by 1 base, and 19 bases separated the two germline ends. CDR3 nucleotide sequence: TGTGCCAGCAGCCCTACCATGGGGGCCGCCCGCACAGATACGCAGTATTTT. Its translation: CASSPTMGAARTDTQYF.

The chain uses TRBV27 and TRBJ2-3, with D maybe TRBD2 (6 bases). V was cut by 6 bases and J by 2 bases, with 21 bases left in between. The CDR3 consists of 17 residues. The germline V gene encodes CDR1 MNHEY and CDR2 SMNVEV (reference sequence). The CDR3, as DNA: TGTGCCAGCAGCTTGGGGGGAAACCCAGCCTTCACAGATACGCAGTATTTT. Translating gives CASSLGGNPAFTDTQYF.

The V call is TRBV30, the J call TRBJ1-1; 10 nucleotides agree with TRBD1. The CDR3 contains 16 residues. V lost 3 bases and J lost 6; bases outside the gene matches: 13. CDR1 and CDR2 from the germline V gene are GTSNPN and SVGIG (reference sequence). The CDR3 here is CAWSPSWGQGIPEAFF. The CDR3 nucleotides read TGTGCCTGGAGCCCCTCCTGGGGACAGGGGATCCCTGAAGCTTTCTTT.

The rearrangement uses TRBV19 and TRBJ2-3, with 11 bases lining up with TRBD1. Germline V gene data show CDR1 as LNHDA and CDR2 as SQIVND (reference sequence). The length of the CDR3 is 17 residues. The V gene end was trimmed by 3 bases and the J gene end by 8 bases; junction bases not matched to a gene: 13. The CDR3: CASSIPRGQGAGTTQYF. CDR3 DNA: TGTGCCAGTAGTATCCCCAGAGGACAGGGGGCTGGGACTACGCAGTATTTT.

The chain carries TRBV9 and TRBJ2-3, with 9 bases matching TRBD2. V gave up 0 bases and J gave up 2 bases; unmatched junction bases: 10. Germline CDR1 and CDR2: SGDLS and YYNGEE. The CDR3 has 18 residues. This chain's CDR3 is CASSVDVSGLAYTDTQYF. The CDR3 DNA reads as TGTGCCAGCAGCGTAGACGTATCGGGACTAGCTTACACAGATACGCAGTATTTT.

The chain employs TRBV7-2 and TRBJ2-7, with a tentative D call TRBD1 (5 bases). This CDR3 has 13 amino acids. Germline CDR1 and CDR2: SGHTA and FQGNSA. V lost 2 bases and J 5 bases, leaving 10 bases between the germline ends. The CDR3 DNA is TGTGCCAGCAGCTTACCCAGGGCCCACGAGCAGTACTTC. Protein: CASSLPRAHEQYF.

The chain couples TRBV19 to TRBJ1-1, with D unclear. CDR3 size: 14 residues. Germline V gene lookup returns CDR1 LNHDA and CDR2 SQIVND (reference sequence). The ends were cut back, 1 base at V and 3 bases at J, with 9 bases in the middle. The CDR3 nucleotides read TGTGCCAGTAGTATAGGAGGCGGCTACACTGAAGCTTTCTTT. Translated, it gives CASSIGGGYTEAFF.

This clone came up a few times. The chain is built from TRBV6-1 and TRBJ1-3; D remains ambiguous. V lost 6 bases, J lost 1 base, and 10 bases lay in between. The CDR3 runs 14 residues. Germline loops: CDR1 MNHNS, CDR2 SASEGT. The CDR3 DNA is TGTGCCAGCAGCGGGGAGGGATCTGGAAACACCATATATTTT. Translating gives CASSGEGSGNTIYF.

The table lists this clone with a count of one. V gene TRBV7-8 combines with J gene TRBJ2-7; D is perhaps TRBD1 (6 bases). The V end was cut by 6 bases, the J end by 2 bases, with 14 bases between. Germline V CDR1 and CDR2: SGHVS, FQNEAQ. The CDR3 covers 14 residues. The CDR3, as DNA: TGTGCCAGCAGTCAAACAGGGTTACCCTACGAGCAGTACTTC. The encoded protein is CASSQTGLPYEQYF. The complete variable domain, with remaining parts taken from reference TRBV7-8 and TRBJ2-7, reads GAGVSQSPRYKVAKRGQDVALRCDPISGHVSLFWYQQALGQGPEFLTYFQNEAQLDKSGLPSDRFFAERPEGSVSTLKIQRTQQEDSAVYLCASSQTGLPYEQYFGPGTRLTVT.

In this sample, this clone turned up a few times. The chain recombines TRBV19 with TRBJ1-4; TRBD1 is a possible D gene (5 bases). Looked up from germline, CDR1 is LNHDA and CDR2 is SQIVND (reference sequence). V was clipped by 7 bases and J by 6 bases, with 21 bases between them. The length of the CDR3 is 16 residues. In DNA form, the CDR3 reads TGTGCCAGTACAAATTGGGGGACTGAAGGCTATGAAAAACTGTTTTTT. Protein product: CASTNWGTEGYEKLFF.

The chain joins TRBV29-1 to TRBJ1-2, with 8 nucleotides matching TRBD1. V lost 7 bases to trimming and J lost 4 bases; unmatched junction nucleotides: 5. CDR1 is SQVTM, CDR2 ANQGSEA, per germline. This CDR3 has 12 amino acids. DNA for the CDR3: TGCAGCGACAGGGGGTCTCTCTATGGCTACACCTTC. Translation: CSDRGSLYGYTF.

The CDR3 protein is CASSRGGVTAYNEQFF. CDR3 coding DNA: TGTGCCAGCAGCCGGGGGGGTGTCACAGCCTACAATGAGCAGTTCTTC. The chain is built from TRBV11-2 and TRBJ2-1, with 8 nucleotides matching TRBD2. The V gene's germline CDR1 is SGHAT and CDR2 FQNNGV. The CDR3 loop spans 16 amino acids. After removal of 5 bases from V and 2 bases from J, the junction contained 8 bases not matched to a gene.

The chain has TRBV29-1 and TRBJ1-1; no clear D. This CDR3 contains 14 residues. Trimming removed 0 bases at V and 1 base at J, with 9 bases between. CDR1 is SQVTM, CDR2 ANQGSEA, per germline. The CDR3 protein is CSVEDRSENTEAFF. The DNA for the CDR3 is TGCAGCGTTGAAGATCGGAGCGAGAACACTGAAGCTTTCTTT.

CDR3 in DNA: TGTGCCAGCAGTTACCGGACAGGACCCCAGCATTTT. As protein: CASSYRTGPQHF. The chain is built from TRBV6-5 and TRBJ1-5; 7 positions agree with TRBD1. The germline V gene encodes CDR1 MNHEY and CDR2 SVGAGI. The CDR3 totals 12 residues. The J segment lost 10 bases and the V segment lost 2 bases, leaving 2 bases of the junction unmatched.

CDR3 amino acids: CASSQPLMSGNTEAFF. The DNA of the CDR3 is TGCGCCAGCAGCCAACCCCTGATGAGCGGGAACACTGAAGCTTTCTTT. V gene TRBV4-1 combines with J gene TRBJ1-1; D not certain. Germline V gene lookup returns CDR1 MGHRA and CDR2 YSYEKL. Trimming shortened V by 2 bases and J by 1 base, and 14 bases separated the two germline ends. The CDR3 is 16 amino acids.

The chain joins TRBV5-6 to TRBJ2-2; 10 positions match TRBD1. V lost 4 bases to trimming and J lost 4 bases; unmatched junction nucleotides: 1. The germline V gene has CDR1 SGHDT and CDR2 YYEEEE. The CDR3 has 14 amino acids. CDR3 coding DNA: TGTGCCAGCAGCCGGGACAGGGGCACCGGGGAGCTGTTTTTT. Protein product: CASSRDRGTGELFF. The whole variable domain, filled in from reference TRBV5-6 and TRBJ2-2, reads DAGVTQSPTHLIKTRGQQVTLRCSPKSGHDTVSWYQQALGQGPQFIFQYYEEEERQRGNFPDRFSGHQFPNYSSELNVNALLLGDSALYLCASSRDRGTGELFFGEGSRLTVL.

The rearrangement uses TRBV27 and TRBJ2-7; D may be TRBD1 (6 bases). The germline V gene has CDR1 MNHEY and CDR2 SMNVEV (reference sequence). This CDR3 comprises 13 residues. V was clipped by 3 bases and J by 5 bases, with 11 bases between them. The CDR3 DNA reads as TGTGCCAGCAGTTTGGCAGGGGCCCACGAGCAGTACTTC. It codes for CASSLAGAHEQYF.

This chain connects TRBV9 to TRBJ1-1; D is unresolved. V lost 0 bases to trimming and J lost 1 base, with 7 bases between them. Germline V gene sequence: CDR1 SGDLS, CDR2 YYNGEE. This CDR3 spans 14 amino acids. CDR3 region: CASSVVYGNTEAFF. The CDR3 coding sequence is TGTGCCAGCAGCGTAGTGTACGGGAACACTGAAGCTTTCTTT.

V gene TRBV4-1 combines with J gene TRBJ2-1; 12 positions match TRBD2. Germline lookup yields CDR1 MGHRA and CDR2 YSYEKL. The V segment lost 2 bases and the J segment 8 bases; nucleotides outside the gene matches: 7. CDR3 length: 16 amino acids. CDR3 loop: CASSQKPGLAGDEQFF. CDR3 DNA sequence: TGCGCCAGCAGCCAAAAACCGGGACTAGCGGGCGATGAGCAGTTCTTC.

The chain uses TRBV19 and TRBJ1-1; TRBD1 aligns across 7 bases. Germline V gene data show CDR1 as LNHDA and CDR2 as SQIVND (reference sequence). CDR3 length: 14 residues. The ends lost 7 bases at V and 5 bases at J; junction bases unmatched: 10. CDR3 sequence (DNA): TGTGCCAGTAACAAGGAACAGGGGTGGACTGAAGCTTTCTTT. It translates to CASNKEQGWTEAFF.